These 2 T cell receptor beta chains were all obtained from the same sample, sequenced in a study of cytomegalovirus exposure and HLA in healthy donors. Produced via immunoSEQ multiplex PCR; TCRdb's table is partial and in-frame only. This table holds roughly 80,000 clones, around 94% found once. Sequenced material: PBMCs. Every receptor here comes from a woman aged 18-29 years in good health and CMV-seronegative.

This chain uses TRBV28 with TRBJ2-1, with 10 bases fitting TRBD2. Per germline, CDR1 MDHEN and CDR2 SYDVKM. Losses at the gene ends were 2 bases for V and 7 bases for J; bases not matched to a gene: 8. The CDR3 is 16 residues long. CDR3 nucleotides: TGTGCCAGCAGTTTACTGCTAGCGGGAGTGGGGAATGAGCAGTTCTTC. This translates into CASSLLLAGVGNEQFF. Full variable domain (missing parts from reference TRBV28 and TRBJ2-1): DVKVTQSSRYLVKRTGEKVFLECVQDMDHENMFWYRQDPGLGLRLIYFSYDVKMKEKGDIPEGYSVSREKKERFSLILESASTNQTSMYLCASSLLLAGVGNEQFFGPGTRLTVL.

The CDR3 region has the DNA TGTGCCAGCAGTTTAAAGTCCAATCACAGGGGTGGGCAGAGACCACCCCTCCACTTT. Its translation is CASSLKSNHRGGQRPPLHF. V gene TRBV27 combines with J gene TRBJ1-6, with TRBD1 matching over 7 bases. CDR1 and CDR2 (germline): MNHEY, SMNVEV (reference sequence). CDR3 length: 19 amino acids. The J segment lost 11 bases and the V segment lost 2 bases, leaving 21 bases of the junction unmatched.